One sample yielded the 21 T cell receptor beta chains listed below, sequenced in a study of blood T cell repertoires in COVID-19 (dated by TCRdb to the early 2020s). The library was made by the immunoSEQ multiplex PCR assay. TCRdb re-hosts the immuneACCESS table, in-frame sequences only. Its copies lack some clones; in the studies checked, an unresolved V gene accounts for under half of them, and the cause for the rest is not known. The table for this sample lists about 52,000 clones; approximately 90% of them were counted only once. About 14% of the sample belongs to the ten largest clones. Sequences were obtained from peripheral blood. Receptors were obtained from a man aged 65 to 79 with acute or convalescent COVID-19.

V is TRBV7-9 and J is TRBJ1-3; a possible D gene is TRBD1 (6 bases). Germline-derived CDR1 and CDR2 are SEHNR and FQNEAQ (reference sequence). The CDR3 is 17 residues long. The germline V and J ends were trimmed by 1 base and 1 base, with 14 bases remaining between them. CDR3 in amino acids: CASSLVPGHRSGNTIYF. The CDR3 DNA sequence: TGTGCCAGCAGCTTAGTGCCGGGACACAGGTCTGGAAACACCATATATTTT.

The chain links TRBV5-3 to TRBJ2-7; 9 positions match TRBD2. TRBV5-3 is treated as an ORF (open reading frame) with a function not yet certain. The CDR3 consists of 15 residues. Trimming removed 4 bases from V and 3 bases from J; junction bases left unmatched: 8. DNA of the CDR3: TGTGCCAGAAGCGTCACTAGCGGGCGACTCTACGAGCAGTACGTC. Translated, it gives CARSVTSGRLYEQYV.

The V and J genes are TRBV6-5 and TRBJ2-1, with D perhaps TRBD2 (5 bases). The CDR3 length is 14 residues. Germline-derived CDR1 and CDR2 are MNHEY and SVGAGI. With 5 bases removed from V and 7 bases from J, the gap between germline ends came to 15 bases. The CDR3 here is CASSPRGTGNEQFF. The DNA of the CDR3 is TGTGCCAGCAGTCCTCGTGGCACGGGGAATGAGCAGTTCTTC.

This clone appeared a single time. This sequence joins TRBV4-3 and TRBJ2-1, with 7 positions matching TRBD1. This CDR3 has 18 amino acids. The ends lost 0 bases at V and 1 base at J; junction bases unmatched: 9. In germline, CDR1 is LGHNA, CDR2 YSLEER. The CDR3 DNA reads TGCGCCAGCAGCCAAGATCCCCCAGGGGGAAGGTCCTACAATGAGCAGTTCTTC. Its translation: CASSQDPPGGRSYNEQFF.

The rearrangement uses TRBV4-1 and TRBJ2-3; D possibly corresponds to TRBD2 (5 bases). The V gene lost 6 bases and the J gene lost 1 base, with 17 bases spanning the gap. The CDR3 is 16 amino acids. Germline V gene lookup returns CDR1 MGHRA and CDR2 YSYEKL. As DNA, the CDR3 is TGCGCCAGCAGTCCCGCAAATAGCGAACGCACAGATACGCAGTATTTT. This translates into CASSPANSERTDTQYF.

The chain combines TRBV19 with TRBJ2-1; 11 bases are a match to TRBD1. The V gene end was trimmed by 6 bases and the J gene end by 5 bases; junction bases not matched to a gene: 6. Germline CDR1 and CDR2: LNHDA and SQIVND (reference sequence). The CDR3 runs to 15 residues. The CDR3 coding sequence is TGTGCCAGTAGGGACGGGACAGGGGGAAACAATGAGCAGTTCTTC. Translating it yields CASRDGTGGNNEQFF. The entire variable domain, with the rest obtained from reference TRBV19 and TRBJ2-1, is as follows: DGGITQSPKYLFRKEGQNVTLSCEQNLNHDAMYWYRQDPGQGLRLIYYSQIVNDFQKGDIAEGYSVSREKKESFPLTVTSAQKNPTAFYLCASRDGTGGNNEQFFGPGTRLTVL.

The rearrangement uses TRBV7-9 and TRBJ2-6, with TRBD1 as a possible D gene (6 bases). Deletions cut 5 bases from V and 6 bases from J, with 14 bases between. Germline V lookup: CDR1 SEHNR, CDR2 FQNEAQ (reference sequence). The CDR3 sequence is 15 residues long. CDR3 sequence (DNA): TGTGCCAGCAGCACACAGGGTACCTCGGCCAACGTCCTGACTTTC. Translated, it gives CASSTQGTSANVLTF.

The chain is built from TRBV28 and TRBJ1-2; D gene ambiguous. Between the trimmed V and J ends, which lost 6 bases and 4 bases, there was a span of 12 bases. This CDR3 contains 13 residues. CDR1 and CDR2 from the germline V gene are MDHEN and SYDVKM. DNA of the CDR3: TGTGCCAGCAGGGTCGCAGGATTCTATGGCTACACCTTC. Amino acid sequence: CASRVAGFYGYTF.

The V call is TRBV2, the J call TRBJ1-6; maybe TRBD1 (5 bases). Germline values: CDR1 SNHLY, CDR2 FYNNEI. V shed 6 bases and J shed 0 bases, with 18 bases lying between them. CDR3 length: 18 residues. CDR3 nucleotide sequence: TGTGCCAGCAGCGTTCTCTCAGGGTCGGGCTCCTATAATTCACCCCTCCACTTT. Translated, it gives CASSVLSGSGSYNSPLHF.

This clone is a singleton in its sample. The chain employs TRBV7-8 and TRBJ1-1; D might be TRBD1 (5 bases). Germline loops: CDR1 SGHVS, CDR2 FQNEAQ. The ends were cut back, 6 bases at V and 0 bases at J, with 14 bases in the middle. This CDR3 contains 15 residues. DNA of the CDR3: TGTGCCAGCAGTTCCATCCGGGGGTTGAACACTGAAGCTTTCTTT. Translation: CASSSIRGLNTEAFF.

V is TRBV7-2 and J is TRBJ1-5; D is undetermined. V gave up 1 base and J gave up 5 bases, with 3 bases separating them. There are 12 residues in the CDR3. Per germline, CDR1 SGHTA and CDR2 FQGNSA. The CDR3 sequence is CASSLGDQPQHF. The CDR3 DNA reads as TGTGCCAGCAGCTTAGGCGATCAGCCCCAGCATTTT.

The chain is built from TRBV4-3 and TRBJ1-5, with D maybe TRBD1 (6 bases). Trimming took 4 bases from V and 7 from J, leaving 8 bases between them. CDR1 and CDR2 from the germline V gene are LGHNA and YSLEER. This CDR3 is built from 12 residues. Here the CDR3 reads CASSPQGQPQHF. In DNA form, the CDR3 reads TGCGCCAGCAGCCCACAGGGCCAGCCCCAGCATTTT.

J is TRBJ2-7 and V is TRBV6-6, with TRBD1 matching over 9 bases. J was trimmed by 4 bases and V by 7 bases; bases with no gene match: 11. Germline values: CDR1 MNHNY, CDR2 SVGAGI (reference sequence). This CDR3 spans 15 amino acids. The DNA of the CDR3 is TGTGCCAGCATCCCCCGGGACAGGGATGTTTACGAGCAGTACTTC. It encodes CASIPRDRDVYEQYF.

This chain joins TRBV5-6 and TRBJ1-5; the match to TRBD1 covers 8 bases. CDR3 length: 14 residues. J gave up 5 bases and V 2 bases, and 3 bases lay outside the gene matches. Per germline, CDR1 SGHDT and CDR2 YYEEEE. The CDR3 sequence: CASSFGTGHQPQHF. For the CDR3, the DNA is TGTGCCAGCAGCTTCGGGACAGGCCATCAGCCCCAGCATTTT.

The chain uses TRBV9 and TRBJ2-1; D might be TRBD2 (5 bases). In germline, CDR1 is SGDLS, CDR2 YYNGEE. Trimming pared 0 bases from V and 2 bases from J, leaving 9 bases between. The CDR3 extends over 15 amino acids. CDR3 nucleotides: TGTGCCAGCAGCGTAGCCTCGAGGGCCTACAATGAGCAGTTCTTC. Translated: CASSVASRAYNEQFF.

The chain employs TRBV6-5 and TRBJ2-5; perhaps TRBD1 as D (6 bases). This CDR3 is 13 amino acids long. V was clipped by 6 bases and J by 5 bases, with 13 bases between them. Germline V gives CDR1 MNHEY, CDR2 SVGAGI. The CDR3: CASSTGMKETQYF. In DNA, the CDR3 is TGTGCCAGCAGCACAGGGATGAAGGAGACCCAGTACTTC.

J is TRBJ1-5 and V is TRBV28; 7 bases are a match to TRBD1. CDR1 is MDHEN, CDR2 SYDVKM, per germline. The J segment lost 5 bases and the V segment lost 7 bases, leaving 8 bases of the junction unmatched. The CDR3 has 14 residues. DNA for the CDR3: TGTGCCAGCATCGCCGGGACAGTAGATCAGCCCCAGCATTTT. It translates to CASIAGTVDQPQHF.

The chain employs TRBV7-2 and TRBJ2-3; TRBD2 agrees at 9 bases. CDR3 size: 16 residues. Germline lookup yields CDR1 SGHTA and CDR2 FQGNSA. Trimming removed 4 bases from V and 3 bases from J; junction bases left unmatched: 8. The CDR3 is CASSSQGTSITDTQYF. The CDR3 nucleotides read TGTGCCAGCAGCTCTCAGGGGACTAGCATAACAGATACGCAGTATTTT. Supplemented by reference TRBV7-2 and TRBJ2-3, the full variable domain reads GAGVSQSPSNKVTEKGKDVELRCDPISGHTALYWYRQSLGQGLEFLIYFQGNSAPDKSGLPSDRFSAERTGGSVSTLTIQRTQQEDSAVYLCASSSQGTSITDTQYFGPGTRLTVL.

The J gene is TRBJ2-1, the V gene TRBV6-2 or TRBV6-3; 7 bases match TRBD2. CDR3 length: 16 residues. V lost 5 bases, J lost 2 bases, and 9 bases stayed unmatched. Germline V gene data show CDR1 as MNHEY and CDR2 as SVGEGT. CDR3 protein: CASSHMKGLAYNEQFF. In DNA, the CDR3 is TGTGCCAGCAGTCATATGAAAGGACTAGCCTACAATGAGCAGTTCTTC.

The chain carries TRBV24-1 and TRBJ1-1; possibly TRBD1 for D (6 bases). Trimming stripped 4 bases from V and 5 bases from J, with 10 bases between. The CDR3 runs to 13 residues. Germline CDR1 reads KGHDR; CDR2 reads SFDVKD. The CDR3 DNA reads as TGTGCCACCAGTGACGCAGGGGAAACTGAAGCTTTCTTT. Translation gives CATSDAGETEAFF.

This clone occurred once. The gene calls are TRBV29-1 and TRBJ2-7; 10 nucleotides agree with TRBD1. The CDR3 runs 13 residues. The V segment lost 7 bases and the J segment 4 bases; nucleotides outside the gene matches: 7. The germline CDR1 and CDR2 sequences are SQVTM and ANQGSEA. The CDR3 DNA reads TGCAGCGGGTTGACAGGGGGCATGTACGAGCAGTACGTC. Protein product: CSGLTGGMYEQYV.